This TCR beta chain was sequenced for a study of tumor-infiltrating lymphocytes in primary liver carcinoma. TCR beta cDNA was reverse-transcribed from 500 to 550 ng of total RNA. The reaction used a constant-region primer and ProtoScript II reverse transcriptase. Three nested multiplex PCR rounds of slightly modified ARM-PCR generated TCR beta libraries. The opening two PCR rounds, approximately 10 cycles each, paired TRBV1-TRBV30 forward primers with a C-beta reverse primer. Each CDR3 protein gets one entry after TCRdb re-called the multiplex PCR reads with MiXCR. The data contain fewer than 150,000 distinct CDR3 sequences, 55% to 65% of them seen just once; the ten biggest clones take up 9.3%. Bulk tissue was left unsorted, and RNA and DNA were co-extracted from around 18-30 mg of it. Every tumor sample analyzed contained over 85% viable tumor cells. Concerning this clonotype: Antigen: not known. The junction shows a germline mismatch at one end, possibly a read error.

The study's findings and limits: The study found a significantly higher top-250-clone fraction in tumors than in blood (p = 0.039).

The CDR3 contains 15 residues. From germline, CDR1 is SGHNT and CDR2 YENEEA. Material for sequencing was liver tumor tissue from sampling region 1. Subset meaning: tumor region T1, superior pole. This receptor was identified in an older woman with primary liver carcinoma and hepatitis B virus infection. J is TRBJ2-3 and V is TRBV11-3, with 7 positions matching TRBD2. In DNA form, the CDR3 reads TGTGCCAACAGCGGCCAACTAGCGACTTTGGATACGCAGTACTTT. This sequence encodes CANSGQLATLDTQYF.